The clone carrying this TCR beta chain was detected a few times. Its specificity is unknown. V was shortened by 1 base and J by 6 bases, with 11 bases between the two germline ends. This CDR3 contains 14 residues. Germline assignment: CDR1 SGHNT and CDR2 YENEEA. These data belong to a study of beta chain features in type 1 diabetes. Whole-study findings and limits: Equally in patients and controls, shorter templates might have been favored by PCR.

Of the isolated RNA, all was reverse transcribed, and so the sequenced material was expressed TCRB transcripts. TCRdb's copy holds only in-frame clones and misses some; the assay was immunoSEQ multiplex PCR. The sample records roughly 300,000 clones, 14% being singletons. This rearrangement joins TRBV11-3 to TRBJ2-3, with D uncertain. This receptor was identified in a man aged 25-45 years in good health. Source material: central memory CD4+ T cells from blood. The CDR3 sequence: CASSLGRVEDTQYF. In nucleotides, the CDR3 is TGTGCCAGCAGCTTAGGGAGAGTCGAGGATACGCAGTATTTT.